These T cell receptor beta chains were read from a single sample in a study of immune evolution from preneoplasia to lung adenocarcinoma. Method: immunoSEQ multiplex PCR; TCRdb's copy keeps in-frame clones and lacks some. The table shows a few thousand clones, with around 69% occurring only once. Sequencing was carried out using FFPE adjacent normal lung tissue. Receptors were obtained from a person aged 80 or over with lung adenocarcinoma. Both conserved end residues are trimmed from each CDR3.

j_call v_call cdr3_aa
TRBJ2-2 TRBV27 ASGNTGELF
TRBJ2-3 TRBV29-1 SVLGDTQY
TRBJ2-7 TRBV7-9 ASSWGRGEQY
TRBJ1-1 TRBV18 ASSQPDRATEAF
TRBJ1-2 TRBV6-5 ATSFQGGSDGYT
TRBJ1-1 TRBV6-6 ASREGQMNTEAF
TRBJ2-7 TRBV2 AVDSDSYEQY
TRBJ2-5 TRBV10-2 ASNPSGGGETQY
TRBJ1-2 TRBV9 ASSVVSGGGYT
TRBJ1-4 TRBV4-1 ASSKEGAVLGKLF
TRBJ2-7 TRBV4-2 ASSRFGQGAGDEQY
TRBJ2-7 TRBV4-3 ASSQWGGSYEQY
TRBJ2-1 TRBV7-7 ASSLGPGTVLDEQF
TRBJ1-2 TRBV30 AWISGIYGYT
TRBJ1-5 TRBV19 ASSVGQGGNQPQH
TRBJ2-7 TRBV29-1 SALTHHGQYTYEQY
TRBJ2-7 TRBV5-4 ASSHLGQGLHEQY
TRBJ1-6 TRBV9 ASRERSPLH
TRBJ2-5 TRBV30 AWTNSPGSQETQY
TRBJ2-3 TRBV5-4 ASSGQGVTDTQY
TRBJ1-5 TRBV19 ASSLGQNNQPQH
TRBJ2-2 TRBV2 ATSSSGMSSGELF
TRBJ2-6 TRBV7-3 ASSQGGGNSGANVLT
TRBJ2-1 TRBV29-1 SVKSQRGAVYNEQF